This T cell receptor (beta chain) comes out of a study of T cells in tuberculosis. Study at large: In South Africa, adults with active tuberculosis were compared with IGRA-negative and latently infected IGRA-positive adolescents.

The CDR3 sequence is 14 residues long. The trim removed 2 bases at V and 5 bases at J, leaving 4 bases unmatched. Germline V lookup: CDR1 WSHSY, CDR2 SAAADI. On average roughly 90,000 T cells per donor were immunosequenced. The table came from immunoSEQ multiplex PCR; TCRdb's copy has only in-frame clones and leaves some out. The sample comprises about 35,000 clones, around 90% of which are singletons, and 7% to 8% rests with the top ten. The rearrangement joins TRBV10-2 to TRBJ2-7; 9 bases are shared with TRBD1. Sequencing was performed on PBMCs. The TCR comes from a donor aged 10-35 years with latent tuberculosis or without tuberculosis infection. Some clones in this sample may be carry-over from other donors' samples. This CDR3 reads CASSEAGQGDEQYF. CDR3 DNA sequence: TGCGCCAGCAGTGAGGCGGGACAGGGAGACGAGCAGTACTTC.